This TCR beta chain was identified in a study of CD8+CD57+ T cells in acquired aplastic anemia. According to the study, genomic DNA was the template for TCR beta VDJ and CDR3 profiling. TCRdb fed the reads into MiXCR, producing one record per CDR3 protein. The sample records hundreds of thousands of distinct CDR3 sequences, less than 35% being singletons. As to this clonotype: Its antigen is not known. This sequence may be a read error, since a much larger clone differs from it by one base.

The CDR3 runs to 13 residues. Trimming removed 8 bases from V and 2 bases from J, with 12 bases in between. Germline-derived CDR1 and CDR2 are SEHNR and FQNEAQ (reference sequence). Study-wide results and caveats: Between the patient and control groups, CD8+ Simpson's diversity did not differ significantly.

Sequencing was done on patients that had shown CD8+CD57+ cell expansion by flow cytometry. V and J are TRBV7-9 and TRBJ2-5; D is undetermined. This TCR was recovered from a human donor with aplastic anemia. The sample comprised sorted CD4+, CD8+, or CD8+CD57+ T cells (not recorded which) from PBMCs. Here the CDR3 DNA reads TGTGCCAGCCAAGCCCCTAGTCAAGAGACCCAGTACTTC. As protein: CASQAPSQETQYF.